This is a list of T cell receptor beta chains from one sample in a study of blood T cell repertoires in COVID-19. TCRdb keeps only in-frame clones here, not all; method: immunoSEQ multiplex PCR. This sample yields approximately 35,000 clones, of which approximately 85% are seen a single time; around 9% belongs to the top ten. Specimen: peripheral blood. The receptor set was obtained from a man of 80 years or more with active COVID-19. Both conserved end residues are part of each CDR3. A D gene is named only where the DNA matches it firmly. Size is omitted from some rows. Given values are once, few, many or a class for expanded clones.

V gene: TRBV20-1; J gene: TRBJ1-1; clone size: NA; D gene: NA; CDR3 protein: CSASRDLNTEAFF; CDR3 DNA: TGCAGTGCTAGTCGGGACTTGAACACTGAAGCTTTCTTT
V gene: TRBV9; J gene: TRBJ2-1; clone size: NA; D gene: TRBD2; CDR3 protein: CASTLSGGGFGGEQFF; CDR3 DNA: TGTGCCAGCACCCTTAGCGGGGGGGGATTTGGAGGTGAGCAGTTCTTC
V gene: TRBV7-2; J gene: TRBJ1-2; clone size: NA; D gene: TRBD1; CDR3 protein: CASSLVAGQGNYGYTF; CDR3 DNA: TGTGCCAGCAGCTTAGTTGCGGGACAGGGGAACTATGGCTACACCTTC
V gene: TRBV6-5; J gene: TRBJ2-7; clone size: once; D gene: NA; CDR3 protein: CASNANQGSEQYF; CDR3 DNA: TGTGCCAGCAACGCGAATCAGGGTTCCGAGCAGTACTTC
V gene: TRBV6-5; J gene: TRBJ1-2; clone size: NA; D gene: NA; CDR3 protein: CASSYSSSGIPYGYTF; CDR3 DNA: TGTGCCAGCAGTTACTCGTCGAGCGGGATTCCCTATGGCTACACCTTC
V gene: TRBV24-1; J gene: TRBJ1-4; clone size: NA; D gene: TRBD1; CDR3 protein: CATSGQGYEKLFF; CDR3 DNA: TGTGCCACCAGTGGACAGGGTTATGAAAAACTGTTTTTT
V gene: TRBV29-1; J gene: TRBJ1-2; clone size: once; D gene: NA; CDR3 protein: CSVLGFDYGYTF; CDR3 DNA: TGCAGCGTCCTAGGTTTCGACTATGGCTACACCTTC
V gene: TRBV3-1/TRBV3-2; J gene: TRBJ1-1; clone size: NA; D gene: NA; CDR3 protein: CASSQGQGMWNTEAFF; CDR3 DNA: TGTGCCAGCAGCCAAGGTCAGGGAATGTGGAACACTGAAGCTTTCTTT
V gene: TRBV18; J gene: TRBJ2-7; clone size: NA; D gene: TRBD2; CDR3 protein: CASSPPGGGGDEQYF; CDR3 DNA: TGTGCCAGCTCACCACCCGGTGGGGGGGGAGACGAGCAGTACTTC
V gene: TRBV19; J gene: TRBJ2-3; clone size: NA; D gene: TRBD2; CDR3 protein: CASSISSGGAGDTQYF; CDR3 DNA: TGTGCCAGTAGTATCTCGAGCGGGGGGGCCGGAGATACGCAGTATTTT
V gene: TRBV19; J gene: TRBJ2-5; clone size: NA; D gene: TRBD2; CDR3 protein: CASSSRGGETQYF; CDR3 DNA: TGTGCCAGTAGTAGTCGGGGAGGGGAGACCCAGTACTTC
V gene: TRBV2; J gene: TRBJ1-6; clone size: NA; D gene: NA; CDR3 protein: CASSEFGAFNSPLHF; CDR3 DNA: TGTGCCAGCAGTGAATTCGGAGCCTTTAATTCACCCCTCCACTTT
V gene: TRBV6-6; J gene: TRBJ2-7; clone size: once; D gene: NA; CDR3 protein: CASSSPPSSYEQYF; CDR3 DNA: TGTGCCAGCAGTTCCCCCCCGAGTTCCTACGAGCAGTACTTC
V gene: TRBV5-4; J gene: TRBJ2-2; clone size: NA; D gene: TRBD2; CDR3 protein: CASRRGLAGSFNTGELFF; CDR3 DNA: TGTGCCAGCAGACGTGGACTAGCGGGCTCGTTCAACACCGGGGAGCTGTTTTTT